The clone carrying this TCR beta chain was found many times. It was genomic DNA that served as the template for profiling TCR beta VDJ and CDR3. TCRdb reprocessed the reads with MiXCR, giving one entry per CDR3 protein. The sample has roughly 240,000 distinct CDR3 sequences, 40% to 50% seen once. This sample was included in a study of CD8+CD57+ T cells in acquired aplastic anemia. Study information: CD4+ and CD8+ cells, once sorted, gave DNA averaging around 3.2 ug.

Germline CDR1 reads SGHVS; CDR2 reads FQNEAQ. V was pared by 5 bases and J by 1 base, with 6 bases between. The CDR3 is 12 amino acids. Patients included in sequencing had previously demonstrated CD8+CD57+ cell expansion by flow cytometry. The V and J genes are TRBV7-8 and TRBJ2-7; D is undetermined. The receptor was derived from a human donor with aplastic anemia. The sequenced material came from sorted CD4+, CD8+, or CD8+CD57+ T cells (not recorded which) from PBMCs. The CDR3 DNA sequence: TGTGCCAGCAGCCCCGGGTCCTACGAGCAGTACTTC. Its translation is CASSPGSYEQYF.